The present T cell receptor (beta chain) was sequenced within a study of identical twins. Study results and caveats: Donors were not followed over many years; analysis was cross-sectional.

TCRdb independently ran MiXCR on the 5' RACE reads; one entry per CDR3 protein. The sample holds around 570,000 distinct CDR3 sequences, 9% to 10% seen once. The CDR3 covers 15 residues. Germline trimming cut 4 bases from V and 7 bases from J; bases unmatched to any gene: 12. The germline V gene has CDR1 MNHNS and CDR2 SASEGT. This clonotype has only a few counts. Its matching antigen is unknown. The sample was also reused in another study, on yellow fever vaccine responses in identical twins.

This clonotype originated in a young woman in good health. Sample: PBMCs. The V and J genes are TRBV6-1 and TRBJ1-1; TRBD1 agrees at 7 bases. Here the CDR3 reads CASSVAGTAVVEAFF. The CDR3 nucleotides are TGTGCCAGCAGTGTAGCCGGGACAGCCGTGGTTGAAGCTTTCTTT.